The 7 T cell receptor beta chains given below trace back to one sample, sequenced in a study of blood T cells in healthy people across ages. Through a sample-barcoded 5' primer and a J-beta primer mix, a second PCR was run for roughly 7 to 12 cycles. MiXCR was run by TCRdb on the 5' RACE reads, yielding one entry per CDR3 protein. The sample has about 770,000 distinct CDR3 sequences, around 45% seen once. The sample comprised blood. Every receptor here comes from a man between 60 and 70 years old in good health.

This chain links TRBV4-3 with TRBJ2-1; 9 bases fit TRBD2. The CDR3 totals 21 residues. V lost 0 bases and J lost 0; bases outside the gene matches: 15. CDR1 and CDR2 from the germline V gene are LGHNA and YSLEER. In DNA form, the CDR3 reads TGCGCCAGCAGCCAAGATTTAGGACTAGCGTGGTTATACGGCTCCTACAATGAGCAGTTCTTC. It is translated as CASSQDLGLAWLYGSYNEQFF.

This clonotype was observed a few times. The CDR3 sequence is CASSPQGSNEKLFF. The CDR3 region has the DNA TGCGCCAGCAGCCCCCAGGGCTCTAATGAAAAACTGTTTTTT. The gene calls are TRBV4-1 and TRBJ1-4, with TRBD1 as a possible D gene (5 bases). This CDR3 has 14 amino acids. Per germline, CDR1 MGHRA and CDR2 YSYEKL. Trimming took 4 bases from V and 3 from J, leaving 9 bases between them.

This clonotype occurred a few times. J is TRBJ2-7 and V is TRBV6-1, with 11 bases fitting TRBD1. Trimming cost V 11 bases and J 5 bases; bases outside gene matches: 5. This CDR3 contains 12 residues. Germline loops: CDR1 MNHNS, CDR2 SASEGT. DNA for the CDR3: TGTGCCGCGGGACAGGGGGTTAACGAGCAGTACTTC. Protein sequence: CAAGQGVNEQYF.

In this sample, this clonotype turned up many times. V and J are TRBV29-1 and TRBJ2-5, with no clear D. This CDR3 is 11 amino acids long. V was shortened by 6 bases and J by 2 bases, with 7 bases between the two germline ends. Germline values: CDR1 SQVTM, CDR2 ANQGSEA. In DNA, the CDR3 is TGCAGCGTGTGGGTTCAAGAGACCCAGTACTTC. This gives the protein CSVWVQETQYF.

The rearrangement joins TRBV7-9 to TRBJ1-1; D is ambiguous. The V end lost 7 bases, the J end lost 0 bases, and 12 bases lay between the germline ends. This CDR3 contains 14 residues. Germline V lookup: CDR1 SEHNR, CDR2 FQNEAQ (reference sequence). CDR3 loop: CASNSTNMNTEAFF. The CDR3 coding sequence is TGTGCCAGCAACTCCACCAATATGAACACTGAAGCTTTCTTT.

The V call is TRBV2, the J call TRBJ2-2; D may be TRBD1 (6 bases). Germline lookup yields CDR1 SNHLY and CDR2 FYNNEI. This CDR3 comprises 13 residues. V lost 6 bases and J 8 bases, leaving 13 bases between the germline ends. The CDR3 spells CASRGQSWGELFF. The DNA of the CDR3 is TGTGCCAGCAGAGGACAGTCATGGGGGGAGCTGTTTTTT.

The chain joins TRBV7-8 to TRBJ2-2; tentatively, D is TRBD2 (6 bases). Trimming left V 5 bases short and J 7 bases short, with 20 bases between. The germline gives CDR1 SGHVS, CDR2 FQNEAQ. CDR3 size: 16 residues. Written as DNA, the CDR3 is TGTGCCAGCAGCGACCGACCAGGACTATCAGACGGGGAGCTGTTTTTT. Translation: CASSDRPGLSDGELFF.